One sample yielded the 6 T cell receptor beta chains listed below, sequenced in a study of CD8+ T cells in alopecia areata. Isolated RNA was reverse transcribed into cDNA used as the sequencing template. Data came from immunoSEQ multiplex PCR; TCRdb stores just in-frame clones and leaves some out. The profile shows 190,000 or so clones, around 60% of them singletons. Treatment given: oral pan-JAK inhibitor, 5-10 mg twice daily. The specimen comprised CD8+ T cells sorted from blood, sampled at week 24, from a patient treated with tofacitinib. These TCRs come from a human donor with alopecia areata.

The CDR3 DNA reads TGTGCCAGCAGCTCCACGACTTTAAGATTGGTAGATGAGGAGACCCAGTACTTC. As protein: CASSSTTLRLVDEETQYF. This chain joins TRBV7-9 and TRBJ2-5; D is unresolved. CDR1 SEHNR and CDR2 FQNEAQ come from the germline V gene (reference sequence). V was trimmed by 4 bases and J by 5 bases, leaving 26 bases between them. The CDR3 extends over 18 amino acids.

This clone was seen more than once but under ten times. V and J are TRBV30 and TRBJ2-1; 8 positions agree with TRBD1. Germline values: CDR1 GTSNPN, CDR2 SVGIG (reference sequence). The CDR3 has 14 residues. V lost 0 bases to trimming and J lost 4 bases; unmatched junction nucleotides: 2. The CDR3 DNA reads as TGTGCCTGGAGTGTAACAGGGGGTTACAATGAGCAGTTCTTC. This encodes CAWSVTGGYNEQFF.

There are a few counts of this clone. This chain joins TRBV7-9 and TRBJ1-1; D remains ambiguous. Trimming stripped 6 bases from V and 5 bases from J, with 10 bases between. This CDR3 spans 12 amino acids. In germline, CDR1 is SEHNR, CDR2 FQNEAQ (reference sequence). The CDR3 bases are TGTGCCAGCAGGACGGGAGGGACTGAAGCTTTCTTT. Encoded protein: CASRTGGTEAFF.

This rearrangement joins TRBV19 to TRBJ2-3, with TRBD2 matching over 7 bases. CDR3 length: 13 amino acids. The germline gives CDR1 LNHDA, CDR2 SQIVND (reference sequence). After removal of 7 bases from V and 0 bases from J, the junction contained 1 base not matched to a gene. CDR3 nucleotide sequence: TGTGCCAGTATGGGAGGGAGCACAGATACGCAGTATTTT. It codes for CASMGGSTDTQYF.

This clone was observed a few times. The CDR3 here is CSVITRGGRDTQYF. The CDR3 nucleotides are TGCAGCGTGATTACGCGGGGGGGCCGAGATACGCAGTATTTT. The chain carries TRBV29-1 and TRBJ2-3; TRBD2 matches 9 bases. CDR1 is SQVTM, CDR2 ANQGSEA, per germline. The trim removed 6 bases at V and 5 bases at J, leaving 9 bases unmatched. The length of the CDR3 is 14 residues.

CDR3 nucleotides: TGCGCCAGCATAGGAGACACAGATACGCAGTATTTT. Protein: CASIGDTDTQYF. V usage is TRBV5-1 and J usage is TRBJ2-3; D is unresolved. Germline CDR1 SGHRS, CDR2 YFSETQ. V was pared by 6 bases and J by 2 bases, with 7 bases between. The CDR3 runs to 12 residues.